This T cell receptor beta chain was sequenced for a study of CD8 T cells in ankylosing spondylitis (dated by TCRdb to 2017 to 2019). Context from the whole study: T cell receptor beta repertoires were profiled in healthy donors and ankylosing spondylitis patients so that disease-linked TCR variants could be found. The whole study cohort included over 85 healthy donors and 20 to 25 ankylosing spondylitis patients. Samples of peripheral blood were taken, and for ankylosing spondylitis patients, synovial fluid was collected as well.

General study outcomes and caveats: The disease-linked clones were reported to be significantly enriched in matched synovial fluid samples from ankylosing spondylitis patients. A CD8+ phenotype was shown by the disease-linked clones, which were found at relatively low frequencies in peripheral blood. Some motif variants were previously reported in synovial fluid and blood of reactive arthritis patients, suggesting common disease-initiation mechanisms. A TCR beta motif of several highly homologous amino acid variants appeared characteristic of blood from ankylosing spondylitis patients.

Sequencing relied on an Illumina HiSeq 2500. Quantitative 5'-RACE with molecular barcodes was used to prepare TCR beta libraries. From the authors' description of their analysis: Disease-linked TCR variants were identified with a new computational method built on a probabilistic model of VDJ rearrangement. In TCRdb, the public reads were trimmed at Q25 with fastp and aligned with MiXCR, with productive beta chains retained. Rows are combined by CDR3 protein, so each entry shows the most common genes and DNA. The authors' filters were not applied to this entry. The sample includes approximately 130,000 distinct CDR3 sequences, with around 9.7% observed a single time. The ten largest clones capture approximately 3.4% of the sample. This clonotype was picked up many times. This receptor's antigen is unknown. There are no base qualities to consult, and no much larger clone falls within one base. The germline V gene yields SQVTM for CDR1 and ANQGSEA for CDR2. Trimming leaves V shorter by 2 bases and J shorter by 8 bases, with the junction holding 11 bases beyond the gene matches. The CDR3 numbers 16 residues from cysteine through phenylalanine. Left in the record is the CDR3 DNA by itself, 48 bases read in frame from the first base.

Sample: blood, either unsorted or a sorted T cell fraction (not recorded which). The chain uses TRBV29-1 and TRBJ2-1, and TRBD1 matches 11 of the central bases. The clonotype was recovered from a male donor with ankylosing spondylitis or in good health (not recorded which). The base sequence is TGCAGCGTTGAACGGGCCGGGACAGGGGGTGTGCATGAGCAGTTCTTC. Its product reads: CSVERAGTGGVHEQFF.